The 15 T cell receptor beta chains below all came from one sample that was sequenced in a study of blood T cell repertoires in COVID-19. Assay used: immunoSEQ multiplex PCR; TCRdb lists only in-frame clones, some missing. Of more than 300,000 clones in the sample, 88% are singletons; the top ten hold 6% to 8.5%. Sequencing was performed on peripheral blood. These receptors all come from a woman in her seventies with COVID-19, enrolled during active disease.

The chain joins TRBV6-2 or TRBV6-3 to TRBJ2-1; 11 nucleotides line up with TRBD1. V was pared by 4 bases and J by 7 bases, with 15 bases of the junction left unmatched. This CDR3 spans 18 amino acids. From germline, CDR1 is MNHEY and CDR2 SVGEGT. CDR3 loop: CASSSDRWTGGIANEQFF. Here the CDR3 DNA reads TGTGCCAGCAGTTCCGACCGCTGGACAGGGGGCATCGCGAATGAGCAGTTCTTC.

The rearrangement links TRBV14 to TRBJ2-6, with TRBD1 identical over 9 bases. The germline V gene encodes CDR1 SGHDN and CDR2 FVKESK. This CDR3 spans 16 amino acids. Trimming took 6 bases from V and 4 from J; bases not matched to a gene: 7. The CDR3 is CASRPGTGSGANVLTF. DNA of the CDR3: TGTGCCAGCAGGCCCGGGACAGGGTCCGGGGCCAACGTCCTGACTTTC.

The chain employs TRBV9 and TRBJ1-3, with no clear D. This CDR3 region has 15 residues. Trimming removed 0 bases at V and 1 base at J, with 8 bases between. The germline V gene encodes CDR1 SGDLS and CDR2 YYNGEE. The CDR3 DNA is TGTGCCAGCAGCGTAGCAGACAAATCTGGAAACACCATATATTTT. Amino acids: CASSVADKSGNTIYF. Based on the CDR3 plus reference TRBV9 and TRBJ1-3, the full variable domain is DSGVTQTPKHLITATGQRVTLRCSPRSGDLSVYWYQQSLDQGLQFLIQYYNGEERAKGNILERFSAQQFPDLHSELNLSSLELGDSALYFCASSVADKSGNTIYFGEGSWLTVV.

V is TRBV28 and J is TRBJ1-2; no clear D gene. The CDR3 consists of 12 residues. The V gene lost 1 base and the J gene lost 6 bases, with 6 bases spanning the gap. Germline values: CDR1 MDHEN, CDR2 SYDVKM. As DNA, the CDR3 is TGTGCCAGCAGTTTATCGGAGAATGGCTACACCTTC. It yields the protein CASSLSENGYTF.

The rearrangement joins TRBV6-5 to TRBJ1-1; D is uncertain. Trimming took off 0 bases at V and 7 bases at J, with 9 bases between the two ends. Germline values: CDR1 MNHEY, CDR2 SVGAGI. CDR3 length: 13 residues. The CDR3: CASSYSETYEAFF. The CDR3 DNA sequence: TGTGCCAGCAGTTACTCGGAGACCTATGAAGCTTTCTTT.

The chain uses TRBV2 and TRBJ1-6; weak D call: TRBD1 (6 bases). In germline, CDR1 is SNHLY, CDR2 FYNNEI. V dropped 8 bases and J dropped 8 bases, with 19 bases sitting between them. CDR3 size: 15 residues. CDR3: CASPPLTGQDSPLHF. The CDR3 coding sequence is TGTGCCAGCCCCCCACTTACAGGGCAAGATTCACCCCTCCACTTT.

The CDR3 protein is CASSLGGRNTEAFF. The CDR3 DNA sequence: TGCGCCAGCAGCTTAGGTGGGAGGAACACTGAAGCTTTCTTT. V and J are TRBV5-1 and TRBJ1-1; D is uncertain. Germline V lookup: CDR1 SGHRS, CDR2 YFSETQ. The CDR3 has 14 residues. Trimming stripped 2 bases from V and 1 base from J, with 9 bases between.

The chain links TRBV30 to TRBJ2-6, with D unclear. The germline gives CDR1 GTSNPN, CDR2 SVGIG (reference sequence). The CDR3 sequence is 14 residues long. The V gene lost 3 bases and the J gene lost 0 bases, with 6 bases spanning the gap. CDR3 DNA: TGTGCCTGGAGCCAAATCTCTGGGGCCAACGTCCTGACTTTC. It translates to CAWSQISGANVLTF.

V and J are TRBV6-2 or TRBV6-3 and TRBJ2-3, with 11 bases aligning to TRBD2. The germline gives CDR1 MNHEY, CDR2 SVGEGT. The CDR3 has 17 amino acids. Germline trimming cut 5 bases from V and 4 bases from J; bases unmatched to any gene: 11. This chain's CDR3 is CASSPWRTSGSSDTQYF. For the CDR3, the DNA is TGTGCCAGCAGTCCCTGGCGGACTAGCGGGTCTTCAGATACGCAGTATTTT.

The chain couples TRBV15 to TRBJ1-1; TRBD1 might be the D (5 bases). V lost 3 bases, J lost 5 bases, and 10 bases lay in between. Germline V gene data show CDR1 as LNHNV and CDR2 as YYDKDF (reference sequence). This CDR3 has 13 residues. The CDR3 nucleotides read TGTGCCACCAGCAGCTCGACAGTGACTGAAGCTTTCTTT. Translating gives CATSSSTVTEAFF. The variable domain in full, completed from reference TRBV15 and TRBJ1-1, reads DAMVIQNPRYQVTQFGKPVTLSCSQTLNHNVMYWYQQKSSQAPKLLFHYYDKDFNNEADTPDNFQSRRPNTSFCFLDIRSPGLGDTAMYLCATSSSTVTEAFFGQGTRLTVV.

V usage is TRBV6-5 and J usage is TRBJ2-2; the D gene is possibly TRBD1 (5 bases). The CDR3 loop spans 16 amino acids. Germline V lookup: CDR1 MNHEY, CDR2 SVGAGI. V lost 1 base to trimming and J lost 3 bases, with 12 bases between them. The CDR3 reads CASSYYGRVDTGELFF. The CDR3, as DNA: TGTGCCAGCAGTTACTACGGCAGGGTTGACACCGGGGAGCTGTTTTTT.

This sequence joins TRBV10-3 and TRBJ1-6; TRBD1 matches 10 bases. The CDR3 extends over 14 amino acids. The V gene's germline CDR1 is ENHRY and CDR2 SYGVKD. V shed 8 bases and J 7 bases; nucleotides not matched to a gene: 5. The CDR3 loop is CAIGGQGRNSPLHF. The CDR3 DNA sequence: TGTGCCATCGGGGGACAGGGGCGAAATTCACCCCTCCACTTT.

The chain combines TRBV18 with TRBJ1-6; TRBD1 matches at 9 bases. The junction had 3 bases not matched to a gene; V was cut back by 5 bases and J by 7 bases. This CDR3 comprises 14 residues. CDR1 KGHSH and CDR2 LQKENI come from the germline V gene. In nucleotides, the CDR3 is TGTGCCAGCTCAGCCGGGACAGGGAATTCACCCCTCCACTTT. This sequence encodes CASSAGTGNSPLHF.

Concerning this clone: Other DNA sequences of this sample code for an identical CDR3. The CDR3, as DNA: TGTGCCACCAGTGACACCGGGAACACTGAAGCTTTCTTT. Translated, it gives CATSDTGNTEAFF. This chain connects TRBV24-1 to TRBJ1-1; D gene ambiguous. The CDR3 consists of 13 residues. Germline V gene sequence: CDR1 KGHDR, CDR2 SFDVKD. V dropped 4 bases and J dropped 1 base, with 6 bases sitting between them.

The chain links TRBV4-3 to TRBJ1-4; the D is unclear. V was cut by 2 bases and J by 4 bases, with 5 bases left in between. This CDR3 contains 13 residues. Germline lookup yields CDR1 LGHNA and CDR2 YSLEER. CDR3 in DNA: TGCGCCAGCAGCCAAATCGGTAATGAAAAACTGTTTTTT. It is translated as CASSQIGNEKLFF.